This TCR beta chain appears in the sequencing data of a study of shared clonotypes between healthy human individuals. In replicate PCRs of sorted subsets, roughly 200 ng DNA, about 29,000 T cell genomes, was used. Measured with immunoSEQ multiplex PCR; TCRdb has only the in-frame clones, and not every one. The sample yields millions of clones, roughly 94% seen once. General study points: Generally, naive subsets (rather than memory subsets) showed larger estimated richness. A few donors had roughly 5.2% of their naive CD4 clonotypes in common.

Naive CD8 cells comprised CD45RO-negative, CCR7-positively selected cells, excluding terminally differentiated effector memory CD45RA+ cells. Everyone who donated was a Caucasian adult who lived in Nashville, Tennessee. This clone was seen once. Its antigen is as yet unknown. This TCR came from a man younger than 30 in good health. Sequencing used naive CD8+ T cells sorted from blood.

CDR3 DNA: TGTGCCAGCAGTTACTTATTGGACAGTTCCACTGAAGCTTTCTTT. Protein sequence: CASSYLLDSSTEAFF. This chain uses TRBV6-5 with TRBJ1-1; tentative D call: TRBD1 (6 bases). CDR1 is MNHEY, CDR2 SVGAGI, per germline. CDR3 size: 15 residues. V lost 1 base, J lost 4 bases, and 13 bases lay in between.